This entry lists 20 T cell receptor beta chains sequenced from one sample in a study of graft-versus-host responses after intestinal transplantation. The assay was immunoSEQ multiplex PCR, and TCRdb's table has in-frame clones only and misses some. This sample has 80,000 or so clones, with about 90% found just once. The material sequenced was PBMCs, taken 98 days after intestinal transplantation. Every receptor here comes from a human patient who received an intestinal transplant, so some T cells may come from the graft donor.

The V call is TRBV10-1, the J call TRBJ2-1; D ambiguous. Trimming stripped 5 bases from V and 5 bases from J, with 4 bases between. Germline CDR1 reads WNHNN; CDR2 reads SYGVQD (reference sequence). The CDR3 extends over 11 amino acids. In nucleotides, the CDR3 is TGCGCCAGCAGTTTCGACAATGAGCAGTTCTTC. It translates to CASSFDNEQFF.

The CDR3 sequence is CASSPPNSGGIGAQYF. In DNA form, the CDR3 reads TGTGCCAGCTCACCCCCTAATAGCGGGGGAATTGGAGCCCAGTACTTC. V and J are TRBV18 and TRBJ2-5, with 9 bases identical to TRBD2. CDR1 is KGHSH, CDR2 LQKENI, per germline. The CDR3 covers 16 residues. V gave up 3 bases and J gave up 9 bases; unmatched junction bases: 14.

This rearrangement joins TRBV6-5 to TRBJ2-3; 12 bases fit TRBD1. CDR3 length: 15 amino acids. V gave up 2 bases and J gave up 4 bases; unmatched junction bases: 1. Per the germline V gene, CDR1 is MNHEY and CDR2 is SVGAGI. CDR3 coding DNA: TGTGCCAGCAGTTACGGGACAGGGGGCGCAGATACGCAGTATTTT. This codes for CASSYGTGGADTQYF.

J is TRBJ1-3 and V is TRBV7-2; weak D call: TRBD1 (6 bases). The CDR3 length is 15 residues. V was clipped by 1 base and J by 2 bases, with 9 bases between them. Germline CDR1 SGHTA, CDR2 FQGNSA. The CDR3 DNA sequence: TGTGCCAGCAGCTTAGGAGGGGGAACTGGAAACACCATATATTTT. Protein sequence: CASSLGGGTGNTIYF.

The chain couples TRBV5-5 to TRBJ1-5; D may be TRBD1 (6 bases). The CDR3 is made up of 16 amino acids. Trimming removed 0 bases from V and 7 bases from J, with 17 bases in between. Germline values: CDR1 SGHKS, CDR2 YYEKEE (reference sequence). DNA of the CDR3: TGTGCCAGCAGCTTGGATCCCAAGGGGGGAGGCCAGCCCCAGCATTTT. The encoded protein is CASSLDPKGGGQPQHF.

The J gene is TRBJ1-1, the V gene TRBV10-2; 9 positions agree with TRBD1. Germline V gives CDR1 WSHSY, CDR2 SAAADI. Trimming cost V 7 bases and J 1 base; bases outside gene matches: 4. This CDR3 spans 14 amino acids. The CDR3 DNA is TGCGCCAGCACTTGGACAGGGGAGAACACTGAAGCTTTCTTT. This encodes CASTWTGENTEAFF.

This chain uses TRBV20-1 with TRBJ1-2; D is unclear. The V end lost 3 bases, the J end lost 6 bases, and 8 bases lay between the germline ends. CDR1 and CDR2 (germline): DFQATT, SNEGSKA (reference sequence). This CDR3 contains 11 residues. CDR3 region: CSARGGDGYTF. Written as DNA, the CDR3 is TGCAGTGCTAGGGGAGGTGATGGCTACACCTTC.

J is TRBJ2-5 and V is TRBV18; perhaps TRBD1 as D (5 bases). This CDR3 has 13 residues. Germline lookup yields CDR1 KGHSH and CDR2 LQKENI. V dropped 3 bases and J dropped 4 bases, with 9 bases sitting between them. The CDR3, as DNA: TGTGCCAGCTCACCGTCCAGGGCAGAGACCCAGTACTTC. It specifies CASSPSRAETQYF. Based on the CDR3 plus reference TRBV18 and TRBJ2-5, the full variable domain is NAGVMQNPRHLVRRRGQEARLRCSPMKGHSHVYWYRQLPEEGLKFMVYLQKENIIDESGMPKERFSAEFPKEGPSILRIQQVVRGDSAAYFCASSPSRAETQYFGPGTRLLVL.

This clone was detected once. This sequence joins TRBV2 and TRBJ2-5; 9 positions match TRBD1. The DNA end favors TRBJ2-7, so the J call may be wrong. The germline gives CDR1 SNHLY, CDR2 FYNNEI. CDR3 length: 15 amino acids. CDR3 nucleotide sequence: TGTGCCAGCAGTTGGGACAGGGCGGCCTCCTACGAGCAGTACTTC. It encodes CASSWDRAASYEQYF.

The chain couples TRBV19 to TRBJ2-2; 8 nucleotides match TRBD2. This CDR3 has 15 amino acids. CDR1 and CDR2 from the germline V gene are LNHDA and SQIVND (reference sequence). V trimming: 7 bases; J trimming: 3 bases; junction bases outside the gene matches: 7. Here the CDR3 reads CASMNSGTYTGELFF. Written as DNA, the CDR3 is TGTGCCAGTATGAATAGCGGGACCTACACCGGGGAGCTGTTTTTT.

The V and J genes are TRBV11-2 and TRBJ2-5; 10 positions match TRBD2. CDR3 length: 17 amino acids. V was clipped by 5 bases and J by 7 bases; unmatched bases: 16. CDR1 is SGHAT, CDR2 FQNNGV, per germline. CDR3 residues: CASSGGERGGGPWTQYF. The CDR3 DNA sequence: TGTGCCAGCAGCGGCGGGGAGCGGGGGGGCGGCCCGTGGACCCAGTACTTC.

This sequence joins TRBV5-6 and TRBJ2-1; a weak D match, TRBD1 (5 bases). The ends were cut back, 1 base at V and 9 bases at J, with 5 bases in the middle. Germline V gene lookup returns CDR1 SGHDT and CDR2 YYEEEE. The CDR3 has 11 residues. CDR3 nucleotides: TGTGCCAGCAGCTTGAGGGGTGAGCAGTTCTTC. Translation: CASSLRGEQFF.

V usage is TRBV11-2 and J usage is TRBJ1-5; D is unresolved. V lost 1 base and J lost 0, with 10 bases in between. CDR3 size: 16 residues. Germline V gene lookup returns CDR1 SGHAT and CDR2 FQNNGV. CDR3 in DNA: TGTGCCAGCAGCTTAGTGTCCGGGTATAGCAATCAGCCCCAGCATTTT. This gives the protein CASSLVSGYSNQPQHF.

The J gene is TRBJ1-4, the V gene TRBV28; no firm D call. The CDR3 sequence is 12 residues long. The V end was cut by 3 bases, the J end by 10 bases, with 9 bases between. Germline CDR1 MDHEN, CDR2 SYDVKM. The CDR3 coding sequence is TGTGCCAGCAGTTTCGGTGCGTTAAAACTGTTTTTT. Translated, it gives CASSFGALKLFF.

The rearrangement links TRBV6-1 to TRBJ2-2, with D unresolved. CDR1 and CDR2 (germline): MNHNS, SASEGT. The V end lost 2 bases, the J end lost 0 bases, and 7 bases lay between the germline ends. The CDR3 extends over 15 amino acids. CDR3 nucleotides: TGTGCCAGCAGTGAACGCCCATCGAACACCGGGGAGCTGTTTTTT. This translates into CASSERPSNTGELFF.

The DNA of the CDR3 is TGTGCCAGCAGGAGGACAGGGCGACAAGAGACCCAGTACTTC. It yields the protein CASRRTGRQETQYF. The rearrangement joins TRBV2 to TRBJ2-5; the match to TRBD1 covers 8 bases. The CDR3 runs to 14 residues. The junction had 5 bases not matched to a gene; V was cut back by 6 bases and J by 2 bases. Germline V gives CDR1 SNHLY, CDR2 FYNNEI.

The rearrangement uses TRBV7-9 and TRBJ2-5; tentative D call: TRBD2 (5 bases). The CDR3 totals 14 residues. In germline, CDR1 is SEHNR, CDR2 FQNEAQ (reference sequence). The germline V and J ends were trimmed by 4 bases and 1 base, with 10 bases remaining between them. The CDR3 DNA is TGTGCCAGCAGCTCGGCCAGCGGCCAAGAGACCCAGTACTTC. Protein: CASSSASGQETQYF.

V gene TRBV4-1 combines with J gene TRBJ1-3; D remains unclear. The CDR3 totals 17 residues. Trimming left V 4 bases short and J 0 bases short, with 16 bases between. Looked up from germline, CDR1 is MGHRA and CDR2 is YSYEKL. Here the CDR3 DNA reads TGCGCCAGCAGCCTCCCTCAAGGCAGTCTCTCTGGAAACACCATATATTTT. Its protein is CASSLPQGSLSGNTIYF.

The rearrangement uses TRBV11-2 and TRBJ2-6; the D is unclear. Trimming removed 3 bases from V and 0 bases from J, with 12 bases in between. CDR1 is SGHAT, CDR2 FQNNGV, per germline. The CDR3 extends over 17 amino acids. For the CDR3, the DNA is TGTGCCAGCAGCTTTCGGAGACTCCGCTCTGGGGCCAACGTCCTGACTTTC. As protein: CASSFRRLRSGANVLTF.

The chain recombines TRBV10-3 with TRBJ2-1; D is unresolved. This CDR3 comprises 16 residues. Germline assignment: CDR1 ENHRY and CDR2 SYGVKD. Trimming removed 0 bases at V and 0 bases at J, with 9 bases between. The DNA of the CDR3 is TGTGCCATCAGTGAGTCTTCACCTTACTCCTACAATGAGCAGTTCTTC. Its translation: CAISESSPYSYNEQFF.